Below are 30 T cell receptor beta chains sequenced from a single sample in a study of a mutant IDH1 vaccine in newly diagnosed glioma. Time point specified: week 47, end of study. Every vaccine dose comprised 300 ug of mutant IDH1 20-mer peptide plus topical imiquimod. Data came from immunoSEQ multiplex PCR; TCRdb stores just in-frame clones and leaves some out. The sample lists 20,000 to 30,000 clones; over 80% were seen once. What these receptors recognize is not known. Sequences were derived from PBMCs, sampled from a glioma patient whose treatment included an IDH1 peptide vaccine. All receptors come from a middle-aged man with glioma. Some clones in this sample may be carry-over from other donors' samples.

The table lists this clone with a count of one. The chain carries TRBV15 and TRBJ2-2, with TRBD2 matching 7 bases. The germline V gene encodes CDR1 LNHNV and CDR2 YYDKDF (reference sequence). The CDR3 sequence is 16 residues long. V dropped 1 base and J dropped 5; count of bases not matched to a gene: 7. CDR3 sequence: CATSRGGSWVTGELFF. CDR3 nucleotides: TGTGCCACCAGCAGAGGCGGGAGCTGGGTGACCGGGGAGCTGTTTTTT.

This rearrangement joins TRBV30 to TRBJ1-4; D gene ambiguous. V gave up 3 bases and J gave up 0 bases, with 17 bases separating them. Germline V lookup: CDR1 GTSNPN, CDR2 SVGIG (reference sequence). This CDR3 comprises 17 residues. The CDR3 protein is CAWSHTDAFATNEKLFF. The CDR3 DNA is TGTGCCTGGAGCCACACCGACGCCTTTGCAACTAATGAAAAACTGTTTTTT.

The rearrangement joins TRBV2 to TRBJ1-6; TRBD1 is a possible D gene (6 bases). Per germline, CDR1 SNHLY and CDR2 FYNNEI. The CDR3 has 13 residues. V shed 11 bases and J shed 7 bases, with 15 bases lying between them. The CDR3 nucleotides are TGTGCCGGAAAGGACAGAGAAAATTCACCCCTCCACTTT. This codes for CAGKDRENSPLHF.

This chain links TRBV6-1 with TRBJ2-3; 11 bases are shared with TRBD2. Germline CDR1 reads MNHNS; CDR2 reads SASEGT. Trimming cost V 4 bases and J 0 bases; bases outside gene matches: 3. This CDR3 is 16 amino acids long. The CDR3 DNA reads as TGTGCCAGCAGTGCCTTAGCGGGGGGGAGCACAGATACGCAGTATTTT. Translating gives CASSALAGGSTDTQYF.

CDR3 nucleotide sequence: TGTGCCAGCAGTTGGGGATCAGTCAGCTCTGGAAACACCATATATTTT. Amino acids: CASSWGSVSSGNTIYF. The chain combines TRBV6-6 with TRBJ1-3; unclear D gene. CDR3 size: 16 residues. CDR1 and CDR2 (germline): MNHNY, SVGAGI (reference sequence). Trimming left V 4 bases short and J 0 bases short, with 13 bases between.

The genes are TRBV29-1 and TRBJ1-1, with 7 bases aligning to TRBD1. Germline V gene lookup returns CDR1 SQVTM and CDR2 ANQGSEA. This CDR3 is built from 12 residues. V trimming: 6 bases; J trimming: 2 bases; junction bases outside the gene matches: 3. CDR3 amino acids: CSVGQANTEAFF. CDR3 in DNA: TGCAGCGTCGGACAGGCTAACACTGAAGCTTTCTTT.

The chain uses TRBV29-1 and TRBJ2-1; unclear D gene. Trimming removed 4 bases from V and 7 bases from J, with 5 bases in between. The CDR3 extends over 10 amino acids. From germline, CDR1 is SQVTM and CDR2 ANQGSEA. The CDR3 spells CSVGKNEQFF. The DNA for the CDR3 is TGCAGCGTTGGGAAAAATGAGCAGTTCTTC.

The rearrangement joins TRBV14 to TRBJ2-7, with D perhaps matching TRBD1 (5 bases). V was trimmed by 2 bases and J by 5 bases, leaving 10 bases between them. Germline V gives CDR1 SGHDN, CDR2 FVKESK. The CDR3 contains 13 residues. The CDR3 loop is CASSQIQADEQYF. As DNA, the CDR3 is TGTGCCAGCAGCCAAATACAGGCGGACGAGCAGTACTTC.

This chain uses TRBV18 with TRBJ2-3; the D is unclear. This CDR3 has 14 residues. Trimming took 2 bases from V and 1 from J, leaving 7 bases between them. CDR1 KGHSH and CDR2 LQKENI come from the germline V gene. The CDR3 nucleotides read TGTGCCAGCTCACCATCGGACGGCACAGATACGCAGTATTTT. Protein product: CASSPSDGTDTQYF.

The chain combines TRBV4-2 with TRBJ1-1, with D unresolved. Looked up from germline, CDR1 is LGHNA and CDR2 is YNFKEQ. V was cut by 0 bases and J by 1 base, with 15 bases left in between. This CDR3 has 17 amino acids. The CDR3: CASSQEWRASRNTEAFF. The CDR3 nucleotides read TGTGCCAGCAGCCAAGAATGGCGAGCCAGTCGGAACACTGAAGCTTTCTTT.

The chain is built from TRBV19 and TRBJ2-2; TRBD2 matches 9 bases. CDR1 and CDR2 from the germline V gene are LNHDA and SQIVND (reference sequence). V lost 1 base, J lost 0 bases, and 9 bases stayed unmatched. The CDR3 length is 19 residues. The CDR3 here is CASSIGGGGDLANTGELFF. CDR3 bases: TGTGCCAGTAGTATAGGGGGCGGGGGGGATCTCGCGAACACCGGGGAGCTGTTTTTT.

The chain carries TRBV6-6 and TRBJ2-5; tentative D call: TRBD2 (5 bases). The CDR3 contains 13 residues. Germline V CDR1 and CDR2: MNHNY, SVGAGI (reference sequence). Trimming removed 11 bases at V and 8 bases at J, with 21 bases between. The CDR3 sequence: CARSATREGTQYF. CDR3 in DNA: TGTGCCCGTTCCGCTACCCGGGAAGGCACCCAGTACTTC.

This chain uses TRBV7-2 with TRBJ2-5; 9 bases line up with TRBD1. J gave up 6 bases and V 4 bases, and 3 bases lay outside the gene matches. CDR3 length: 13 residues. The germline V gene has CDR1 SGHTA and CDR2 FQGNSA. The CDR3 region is CASSSGQGKTQYF. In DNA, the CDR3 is TGTGCCAGCAGCTCGGGACAGGGAAAGACCCAGTACTTC.

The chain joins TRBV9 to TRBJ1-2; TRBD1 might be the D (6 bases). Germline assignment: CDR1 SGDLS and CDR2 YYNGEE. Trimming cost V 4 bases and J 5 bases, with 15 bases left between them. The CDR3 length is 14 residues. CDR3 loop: CASSPQGPQYGYTF. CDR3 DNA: TGTGCCAGCAGCCCTCAGGGGCCGCAGTATGGCTACACCTTC.

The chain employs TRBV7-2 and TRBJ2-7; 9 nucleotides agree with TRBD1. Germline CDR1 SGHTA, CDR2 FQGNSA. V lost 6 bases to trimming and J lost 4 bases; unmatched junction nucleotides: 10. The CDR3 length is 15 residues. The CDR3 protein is CASRRPGQGGYEQYF. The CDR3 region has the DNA TGTGCCAGCAGACGGCCGGGACAGGGAGGGTACGAGCAGTACTTC.

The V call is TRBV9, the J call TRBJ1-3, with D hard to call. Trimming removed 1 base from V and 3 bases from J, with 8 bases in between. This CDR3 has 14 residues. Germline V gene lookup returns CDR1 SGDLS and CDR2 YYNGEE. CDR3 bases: TGTGCCAGCAGCGTATTCAGCGGTGGAAACACCATATATTTT. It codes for CASSVFSGGNTIYF.

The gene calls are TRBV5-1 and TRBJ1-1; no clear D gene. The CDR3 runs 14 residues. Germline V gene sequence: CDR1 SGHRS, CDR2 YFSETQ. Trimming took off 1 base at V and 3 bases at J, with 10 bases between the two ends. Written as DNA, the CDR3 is TGCGCCAGCAGCTTGTGGGCGGGTGACACTGAAGCTTTCTTT. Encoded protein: CASSLWAGDTEAFF.

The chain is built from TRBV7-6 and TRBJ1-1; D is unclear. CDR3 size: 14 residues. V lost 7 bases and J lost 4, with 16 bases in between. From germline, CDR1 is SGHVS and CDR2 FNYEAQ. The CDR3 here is CASTRSGESTEAFF. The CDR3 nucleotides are TGTGCCAGCACTCGCTCCGGGGAAAGCACTGAAGCTTTCTTT. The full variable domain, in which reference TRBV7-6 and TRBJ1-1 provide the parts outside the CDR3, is GAGVSQSPRYKVTKRGQDVALRCDPISGHVSLYWYRQALGQGPEFLTYFNYEAQQDKSGLPNDRFSAERPEGSISTLTIQRTEQRDSAMYRCASTRSGESTEAFFGQGTRLTVV.

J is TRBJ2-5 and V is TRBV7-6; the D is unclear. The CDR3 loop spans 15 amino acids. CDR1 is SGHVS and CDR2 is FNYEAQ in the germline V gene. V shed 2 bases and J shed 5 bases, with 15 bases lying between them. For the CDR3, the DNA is TGTGCCAGCAGCTTACGGCCCTCCGGGCGGGAGACCCAGTACTTC. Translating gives CASSLRPSGRETQYF. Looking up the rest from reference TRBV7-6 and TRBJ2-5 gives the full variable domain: GAGVSQSPRYKVTKRGQDVALRCDPISGHVSLYWYRQALGQGPEFLTYFNYEAQQDKSGLPNDRFSAERPEGSISTLTIQRTEQRDSAMYRCASSLRPSGRETQYFGPGTRLLVL.

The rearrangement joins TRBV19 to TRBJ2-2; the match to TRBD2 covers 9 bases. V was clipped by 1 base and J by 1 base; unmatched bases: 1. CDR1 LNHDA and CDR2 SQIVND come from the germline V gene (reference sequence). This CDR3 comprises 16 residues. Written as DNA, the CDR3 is TGTGCCAGTAGTATAGTGCGGGGGGGGAACACCGGGGAGCTGTTTTTT. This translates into CASSIVRGGNTGELFF.

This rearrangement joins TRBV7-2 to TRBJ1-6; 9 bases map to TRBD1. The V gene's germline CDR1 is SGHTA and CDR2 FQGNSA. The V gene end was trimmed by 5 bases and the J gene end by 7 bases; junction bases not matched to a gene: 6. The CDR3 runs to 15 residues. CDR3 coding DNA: TGTGCCAGCAGCCTCTTCGGGACAGGGAATTCACCCCTCCACTTT. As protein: CASSLFGTGNSPLHF.

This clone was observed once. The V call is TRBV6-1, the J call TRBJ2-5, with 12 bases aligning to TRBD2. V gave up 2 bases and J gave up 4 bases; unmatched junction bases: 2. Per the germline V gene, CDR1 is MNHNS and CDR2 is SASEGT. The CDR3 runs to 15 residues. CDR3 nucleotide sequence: TGTGCCAGCAGTGAACTAGCGGGGGGGATAGAGACCCAGTACTTC. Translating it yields CASSELAGGIETQYF.

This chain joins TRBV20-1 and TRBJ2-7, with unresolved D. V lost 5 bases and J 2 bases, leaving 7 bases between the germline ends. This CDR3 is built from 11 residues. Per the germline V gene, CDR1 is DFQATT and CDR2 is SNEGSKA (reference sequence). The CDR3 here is CSARTTYEQYF. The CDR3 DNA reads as TGCAGTGCTCGGACGACCTACGAGCAGTACTTC.

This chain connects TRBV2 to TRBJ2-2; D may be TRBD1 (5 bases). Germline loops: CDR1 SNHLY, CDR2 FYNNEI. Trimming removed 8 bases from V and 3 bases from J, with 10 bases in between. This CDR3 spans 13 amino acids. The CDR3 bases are TGTGCCAGCGTTACAGGCTACACCGGGGAGCTGTTTTTT. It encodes CASVTGYTGELFF.

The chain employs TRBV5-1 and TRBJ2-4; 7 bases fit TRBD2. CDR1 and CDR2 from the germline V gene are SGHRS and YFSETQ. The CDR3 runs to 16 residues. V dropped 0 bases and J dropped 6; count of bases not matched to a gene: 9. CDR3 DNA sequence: TGCGCCAGCAGCTTGGGGGAGACATCGGGGGGAAACATTCAGTACTTC. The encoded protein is CASSLGETSGGNIQYF. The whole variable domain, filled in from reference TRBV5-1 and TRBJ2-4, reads KAGVTQTPRYLIKTRGQQVTLSCSPISGHRSVSWYQQTPGQGLQFLFEYFSETQRNKGNFPGRFSGRQFSNSRSEMNVSTLELGDSALYLCASSLGETSGGNIQYFGAGTRLSVL.

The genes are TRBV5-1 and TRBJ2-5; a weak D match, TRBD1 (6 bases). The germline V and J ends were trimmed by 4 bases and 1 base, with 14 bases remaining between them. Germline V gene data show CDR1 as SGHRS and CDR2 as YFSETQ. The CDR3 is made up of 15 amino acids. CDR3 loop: CASSARGGTQETQYF. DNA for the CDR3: TGCGCCAGCAGCGCCCGAGGGGGTACCCAAGAGACCCAGTACTTC. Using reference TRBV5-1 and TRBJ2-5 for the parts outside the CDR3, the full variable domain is KAGVTQTPRYLIKTRGQQVTLSCSPISGHRSVSWYQQTPGQGLQFLFEYFSETQRNKGNFPGRFSGRQFSNSRSEMNVSTLELGDSALYLCASSARGGTQETQYFGPGTRLLVL.

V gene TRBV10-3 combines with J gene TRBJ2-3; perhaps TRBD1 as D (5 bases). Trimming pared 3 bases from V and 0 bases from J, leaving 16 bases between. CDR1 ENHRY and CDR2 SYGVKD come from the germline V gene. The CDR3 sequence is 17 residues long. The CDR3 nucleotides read TGTGCCATCAGTGAAAGCCAGGGATTAGTTAGCACAGATACGCAGTATTTT. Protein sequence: CAISESQGLVSTDTQYF.

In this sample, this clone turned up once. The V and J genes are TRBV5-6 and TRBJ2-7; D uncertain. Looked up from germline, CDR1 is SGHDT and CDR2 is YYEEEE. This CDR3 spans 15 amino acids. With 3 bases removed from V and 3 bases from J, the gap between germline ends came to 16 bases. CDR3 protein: CASSSPRATLYEQYF. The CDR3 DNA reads TGTGCCAGCAGCTCGCCAAGGGCGACACTCTACGAGCAGTACTTC.

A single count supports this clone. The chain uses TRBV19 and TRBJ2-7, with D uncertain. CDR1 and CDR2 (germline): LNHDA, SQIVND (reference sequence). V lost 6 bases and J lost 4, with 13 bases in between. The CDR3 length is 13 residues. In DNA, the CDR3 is TGTGCCAGTAGGGAGAATACAGAGTACGAGCAGTACTTC. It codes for CASRENTEYEQYF. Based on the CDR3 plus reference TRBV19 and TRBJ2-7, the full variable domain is DGGITQSPKYLFRKEGQNVTLSCEQNLNHDAMYWYRQDPGQGLRLIYYSQIVNDFQKGDIAEGYSVSREKKESFPLTVTSAQKNPTAFYLCASRENTEYEQYFGPGTRLTVT.

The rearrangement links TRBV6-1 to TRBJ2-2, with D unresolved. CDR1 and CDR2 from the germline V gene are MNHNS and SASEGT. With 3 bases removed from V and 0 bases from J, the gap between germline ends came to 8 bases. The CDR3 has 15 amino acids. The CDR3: CASSDQQPNTGELFF. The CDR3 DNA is TGTGCCAGCAGTGACCAACAGCCGAACACCGGGGAGCTGTTTTTT.